These T cell receptor beta chains were read from a single sample in a study of shared clonotypes between healthy human individuals. Generated by immunoSEQ multiplex PCR, the TCRdb table keeps only in-frame clones and is missing some. The table lists millions of clones, roughly 93% of them singletons. The sequenced sample was naive CD4+ T cells from PBMCs. The receptors derive from a man between 18 and 29 years old in good health. Some clones in this sample may be carry-over from other donors' samples. Both conserved end residues are part of each CDR3. The order of the fields is clone size, CDR3 length, D gene, V gene, J gene, CDR3 protein, CDR3 DNA. The D gene is left open where the match is weak. A row's size may be missing; if present it is once, few, many or a size class.

>-|17|TRBD2|TRBV28|TRBJ2-1
CASSSLSLAGGYNEQFF
TGTGCCAGCAGTTCCTTATCCCTAGCGGGAGGGTACAATGAGCAGTTCTTC
>-|17|-|TRBV5-6|TRBJ1-1
CASSLWGEQVMNTEAFF
TGTGCCAGCAGCTTGTGGGGGGAACAGGTAATGAACACTGAAGCTTTCTTT
>once|15|TRBD2|TRBV7-2|TRBJ2-2
CASSTGLAGTGELFF
TGTGCCAGCAGTACCGGACTAGCGGGGACCGGGGAGCTGTTTTTT
>-|14|-|TRBV25-1|TRBJ1-3
CASSVGSPGNTIYF
TGTGCCAGCAGTGTCGGCAGTCCTGGAAACACCATATATTTT
>-|16|TRBD2|TRBV9|TRBJ2-5
CASSAGLAGVQETQYF
TGTGCCAGCAGCGCCGGACTAGCGGGAGTTCAAGAGACCCAGTACTTC
>-|16|-|TRBV7-2|TRBJ2-3
CASSLFGTTSTDTQYF
TGTGCCAGCAGCTTATTTGGGACAACTAGCACAGATACGCAGTATTTT
>-|14|TRBD1|TRBV7-3|TRBJ1-2
CASSSQGAGYGYTF
TGTGCCAGCAGCTCACAGGGGGCTGGGTATGGCTACACCTTC
>-|14|-|TRBV28|TRBJ2-3
CASSWTASTDTQYF
TGTGCCAGCAGTTGGACCGCGAGCACAGATACGCAGTATTTT
>-|15|TRBD1|TRBV10-3|TRBJ2-2
CAISPGQRNTGELFF
TGTGCCATCAGCCCGGGACAGAGGAACACCGGGGAGCTGTTTTTT
>-|16|TRBD1|TRBV9|TRBJ2-3
CASSPGTGTSHGTQYF
TGTGCCAGCAGCCCCGGGACAGGGACATCACATGGTACGCAGTATTTT
>-|16|-|TRBV6-5|TRBJ2-7
CASSYSVRLPAYEQYF
TGTGCCAGCAGTTACTCTGTCCGGCTACCAGCCTACGAGCAGTACTTC
>-|15|-|TRBV7-8|TRBJ2-5
CASSLGAGYQETQYF
TGTGCCAGCAGCTTAGGTGCGGGGTACCAAGAGACCCAGTACTTC
>-|14|-|TRBV2|TRBJ2-1
CASSEVLDYNEQFF
TGTGCCAGCAGTGAAGTACTAGACTACAATGAGCAGTTCTTC
>-|15|TRBD1|TRBV2|TRBJ2-7
CASSKDRGGPYEQYF
TGTGCCAGCAGTAAAGACAGGGGCGGACCATACGAGCAGTACTTC
>once|14|-|TRBV6-1|TRBJ1-1
CASSESGLRTEAFF
TGTGCCAGCAGTGAGTCGGGGTTGCGCACTGAAGCTTTCTTT
>-|13|-|TRBV4-1|TRBJ2-5
CASSQGGRETQYF
TGCGCCAGCAGCCAAGGAGGGAGGGAGACCCAGTACTTC
>-|15|-|TRBV27|TRBJ2-2
CASSFRQAYTGELFF
TGTGCCAGCAGTTTTAGACAGGCCTACACCGGGGAGCTGTTTTTT
>-|14|-|TRBV7-3|TRBJ2-1
CASSLSAVYNEQFF
TGTGCCAGCAGCTTAAGCGCGGTCTACAATGAGCAGTTCTTC
>-|12|-|TRBV2|TRBJ1-1
CASSVGWTEAFF
TGTGCCAGCAGCGTCGGGTGGACTGAAGCTTTCTTT
>-|16|TRBD2|TRBV4-1|TRBJ2-1
CASSHPSGRAYNEQFF
TGCGCCAGCAGCCACCCTAGCGGGAGGGCCTACAATGAGCAGTTCTTC
>-|15|TRBD2|TRBV11-2|TRBJ2-2
CASSLGLAGTGELFF
TGTGCCAGCAGCTTAGGACTAGCGGGTACCGGGGAGCTGTTTTTT
>-|14|TRBD2|TRBV28|TRBJ2-5
CASSLLAGEETQYF
TGTGCCAGCAGTTTACTAGCGGGAGAGGAGACCCAGTACTTC